This entry lists 20 T cell receptor beta chains sequenced from one sample in a study of shared clonotypes between healthy human individuals. Produced via immunoSEQ multiplex PCR; TCRdb's table is partial and in-frame only. The sample records a few hundred thousand clones, around 77% being singletons. The sample was PBMCs. Receptors were obtained from a woman aged 40 to 50 in good health. Some clones in this sample may be carry-over from other donors' samples.

This clone was picked up a small number of times. V gene TRBV13 combines with J gene TRBJ2-1, with D possibly being TRBD2 (5 bases). Per germline, CDR1 PRHDT and CDR2 FYEKMQ (reference sequence). Trimming pared 4 bases from V and 0 bases from J, leaving 10 bases between. CDR3 length: 15 amino acids. CDR3 amino acids: CASSSLASSYNEQFF. The CDR3 nucleotides read TGTGCCAGCAGCTCCCTAGCAAGCTCCTACAATGAGCAGTTCTTC.

The V call is TRBV28, the J call TRBJ2-1; D may correspond to TRBD1 or TRBD2 (5 bases each). The V gene's germline CDR1 is MDHEN and CDR2 SYDVKM. V was trimmed by 6 bases and J by 5 bases, leaving 14 bases between them. The CDR3 is made up of 14 amino acids. The CDR3 loop reads CASSYRDRDNEQFF. The CDR3 DNA sequence: TGTGCCAGCAGCTATCGGGACCGAGACAATGAGCAGTTCTTC.

This chain uses TRBV19 with TRBJ1-2, with unresolved D. This CDR3 contains 13 residues. V was trimmed by 3 bases and J by 8 bases, leaving 13 bases between them. The germline V gene encodes CDR1 LNHDA and CDR2 SQIVND (reference sequence). CDR3 sequence: CASSIGLLSGYTF. CDR3 in DNA: TGTGCCAGTAGTATCGGACTCCTTTCGGGCTACACCTTC.

The chain carries TRBV7-6 and TRBJ2-1, with 11 nucleotides matching TRBD2. The CDR3 runs to 17 residues. The germline gives CDR1 SGHVS, CDR2 FNYEAQ. V gave up 2 bases and J gave up 8 bases; unmatched junction bases: 11. The CDR3 bases are TGTGCCAGCAGCTTAACGGGCTTACTAGCGGGAGTCGATGAGCAGTTCTTC. This encodes CASSLTGLLAGVDEQFF.

The chain is built from TRBV7-3 and TRBJ1-6; TRBD1 is a possible D gene (6 bases). Trimming stripped 2 bases from V and 5 bases from J, with 10 bases between. The germline gives CDR1 SGHTA, CDR2 FQGTGA. This CDR3 spans 15 amino acids. CDR3 bases: TGTGCCAGCAGCTTACTCGGGGGCGATAATTCACCCCTCCACTTT. Translated, it gives CASSLLGGDNSPLHF.

The V gene is TRBV12-5, the J gene TRBJ2-7, with D uncertain. Germline V gives CDR1 LGHNT, CDR2 FRNRAP. The V end was cut by 0 bases, the J end by 3 bases, with 24 bases between. This CDR3 region has 19 residues. CDR3 loop: CASGLVPFARGPGYYEQYF. In DNA, the CDR3 is TGTGCTAGTGGTTTGGTACCCTTCGCCCGCGGTCCCGGATACTACGAGCAGTACTTC.

A remark on this clone: The identical CDR3 is also encoded by other nucleotide sequences in the sample. The chain links TRBV18 to TRBJ2-1, with TRBD2 matching 9 bases. Germline loops: CDR1 KGHSH, CDR2 LQKENI. The CDR3 length is 15 residues. The V and J ends lost 6 bases and 2 bases, in that order; junction bases with no gene match: 5. The CDR3 region is CASSPGLAAYNEQFF. The CDR3, as DNA: TGTGCCAGCTCCCCGGGACTAGCAGCCTACAATGAGCAGTTCTTC.

This clone has only a few counts. Here the CDR3 reads CASSQEDGGGTDTQYF. In DNA form, the CDR3 reads TGTGCCAGCAGCCAAGAGGACGGGGGAGGGACAGATACGCAGTATTTT. J is TRBJ2-3 and V is TRBV4-2, with 7 bases lining up with TRBD2. The CDR3 has 16 residues. Trimming took 0 bases from V and 3 from J; bases not matched to a gene: 6. Germline values: CDR1 LGHNA, CDR2 YNFKEQ.

The chain joins TRBV27 to TRBJ1-4; D perhaps matches TRBD1 (5 bases). With 1 base removed from V and 3 bases from J, the gap between germline ends came to 9 bases. The CDR3 sequence is 15 residues long. Germline V gene sequence: CDR1 MNHEY, CDR2 SMNVEV (reference sequence). This CDR3 is CASSLWAGSNEKLFF. CDR3 DNA sequence: TGTGCCAGCAGTTTATGGGCAGGGTCTAATGAAAAACTGTTTTTT.

V is TRBV6-1 and J is TRBJ2-3, with 9 bases identical to TRBD1. The V gene's germline CDR1 is MNHNS and CDR2 SASEGT. V lost 7 bases to trimming and J lost 3 bases; unmatched junction nucleotides: 8. This CDR3 spans 15 amino acids. The CDR3 spells CASIPGQGETDTQYF. The CDR3 region has the DNA TGTGCCAGCATCCCGGGACAGGGAGAAACAGATACGCAGTATTTT.

This rearrangement joins TRBV19 to TRBJ2-7; D is unclear. There are 14 residues in the CDR3. The V gene lost 1 base and the J gene lost 6 bases, with 13 bases spanning the gap. The germline V gene encodes CDR1 LNHDA and CDR2 SQIVND (reference sequence). This CDR3 reads CASSIAPYVGEQYF. CDR3 sequence (DNA): TGTGCCAGTAGTATAGCTCCCTACGTTGGCGAGCAGTACTTC.

The chain employs TRBV23-1 and TRBJ2-7; 12 bases fit TRBD2. TRBV23-1 falls under the ORF class, with uncertain function. The V gene end was trimmed by 2 bases and the J gene end by 3 bases; junction bases not matched to a gene: 2. This CDR3 is 15 amino acids long. CDR3 DNA sequence: TGCGCCAGCAGTCAACGGACTAGCGGGAACTACGAGCAGTACTTC. Its protein product is CASSQRTSGNYEQYF.

The V call is TRBV5-1, the J call TRBJ1-3; 11 nucleotides agree with TRBD1. Gene TRBJ2-2 matches the end of the DNA better, so the J call may be wrong. The germline V gene encodes CDR1 SGHRS and CDR2 YFSETQ. The length of the CDR3 is 16 residues. The CDR3 nucleotides are TGCGCCAGCAGCTGGACAGGGGGCGTTAAAGTCGGGGAGCTGTTTTTT. Its translation is CASSWTGGVKVGELFF.

For this clone: This may be a read error: a much more frequent sequence differs by one nucleotide. The CDR3: CASSIRQAPNTRELFF. In DNA form, the CDR3 reads TGTGCCAGCAGCATCCGACAGGCCCCGAACACCAGGGAGCTGTTTTTT. This rearrangement joins TRBV9 to TRBJ2-2; TRBD1 is a possible D gene (6 bases). The CDR3 runs to 16 residues. Germline values: CDR1 SGDLS, CDR2 YYNGEE.

J is TRBJ1-2 and V is TRBV7-2; D is unresolved. Germline V gene sequence: CDR1 SGHTA, CDR2 FQGNSA. CDR3 length: 14 residues. Trimming took off 1 base at V and 5 bases at J, with 11 bases between the two ends. The CDR3 DNA is TGTGCCAGCAGCTTAGGACGGGAATCGTATGGCTACACCTTC. Its protein product is CASSLGRESYGYTF.

The rearrangement joins TRBV7-9 to TRBJ1-2; D gene ambiguous. The CDR3 loop spans 14 amino acids. V was clipped by 7 bases and J by 4 bases, with 16 bases between them. Per germline, CDR1 SEHNR and CDR2 FQNEAQ (reference sequence). The CDR3 nucleotides are TGTGCCAGCACCATTACGGACGCGGGCTATGGCTACACCTTC. It specifies CASTITDAGYGYTF.

The rearrangement links TRBV6-6 to TRBJ1-4; D may be TRBD1 (6 bases). Trimming pared 6 bases from V and 5 bases from J, leaving 10 bases between. Germline CDR1 is MNHNY and CDR2 is SVGAGI (reference sequence). The CDR3 totals 13 residues. CDR3 in amino acids: CASSRQENEKLFF. The CDR3 DNA reads as TGTGCCAGCAGCCGACAGGAGAATGAAAAACTGTTTTTT.

Only one count was recorded for this clone. The chain combines TRBV29-1 with TRBJ1-1; no reliable D call. The CDR3 spans 12 residues. V lost 7 bases, J lost 2 bases, and 11 bases lay in between. Germline V CDR1 and CDR2: SQVTM, ANQGSEA. CDR3: CSGWTGNTEAFF. CDR3 nucleotide sequence: TGCAGCGGATGGACGGGAAACACTGAAGCTTTCTTT.

The chain employs TRBV4-2 and TRBJ1-4; TRBD1 might be the D (6 bases). Germline V CDR1 and CDR2: LGHNA, YNFKEQ. The CDR3 is made up of 16 amino acids. V dropped 2 bases and J dropped 7 bases, with 17 bases sitting between them. The CDR3 DNA is TGTGCCAGCAGCCAAATTCGTCAGGGAGGGGGTGAAAAACTGTTTTTT. This sequence encodes CASSQIRQGGGEKLFF.

In regard to this clone: A read error likely explains this, since a far larger clone differs by one base. At the DNA level, this CDR3 is encoded by other sequences in the same sample as well. The chain employs TRBV28 and TRBJ1-6; D remains unclear. The CDR3 contains 13 residues. The germline CDR1 and CDR2 sequences are MDHEN and SYDVKM. The CDR3 nucleotides read TGTGCCAGCAGTTTAAGTCGTAATTCGCCCCTCCACTTT. This encodes CASSLSRNSPLHF.